These 19 T cell receptor beta chains were all obtained from the same sample, sequenced in a study of cytomegalovirus exposure and HLA in healthy donors (dated by TCRdb to between 2016 and 2019). Library method: the immunoSEQ multiplex PCR assay. The multiplex PCR relied on a mix of 60 forward primers for TCR Vbeta segments and 13 reverse primers for TCR Jbeta segments. TCRdb re-hosts the immuneACCESS table, in-frame sequences only. Its copies lack some clones; in the studies checked, an unresolved V gene accounts for under half of them, and the cause for the rest is not known. Across this sample there are some 89,000 clones, with over 70% seen only once. The ten most abundant clones make up approximately 8.2% of the sample. Sequenced input: PBMCs. All receptors come from a man aged 60 to 69 in good health and CMV-seronegative.

The chain is built from TRBV6-1 and TRBJ2-5, with 9 bases matching TRBD2. The J call may be faulty, since TRBJ2-7 better matches the DNA end. Germline V gives CDR1 MNHNS, CDR2 SASEGT. The CDR3 runs to 14 residues. The CDR3 DNA reads as TGTGCCAGCAGTGAGCGGGAGGGCCCCTACGAGCAGTACTTC. Its translation is CASSEREGPYEQYF.

The chain has TRBV6-8 and TRBJ2-7, with TRBD1 as a possible D gene (6 bases). Germline V gene lookup returns CDR1 MNHGY and CDR2 SAAAGT. V lost 5 bases to trimming and J lost 0 bases, with 17 bases between them. This CDR3 region has 16 residues. CDR3 sequence reads: CASSDNPGTLSYEQYF. CDR3 nucleotides: TGTGCCAGCAGTGACAACCCCGGGACACTCTCCTACGAGCAGTACTTC.

J is TRBJ2-1 and V is TRBV5-6; D is possibly TRBD1 (6 bases). The CDR3 consists of 15 residues. V shed 4 bases and J shed 7 bases, with 18 bases lying between them. Germline CDR1 is SGHDT and CDR2 is YYEEEE. CDR3 nucleotide sequence: TGTGCCAGCAGCCGATTGACTCAGGGGTTGAATGAGCAGTTCTTC. It is translated as CASSRLTQGLNEQFF.

V usage is TRBV27 and J usage is TRBJ2-7, with D possibly matching TRBD2 (5 bases). CDR3 length: 14 residues. Between the trimmed V and J ends, which lost 6 bases and 3 bases, there was a span of 15 bases. Germline CDR1 is MNHEY and CDR2 is SMNVEV (reference sequence). The CDR3 DNA reads TGTGCCAGCAGCGCGCGGACTGCCGGCTACGAGCAGTACTTC. It is translated as CASSARTAGYEQYF.

This chain uses TRBV27 with TRBJ1-2; D is perhaps TRBD1 (6 bases). The germline V gene has CDR1 MNHEY and CDR2 SMNVEV (reference sequence). Trimming left V 6 bases short and J 7 bases short, with 21 bases between. The CDR3 runs 15 residues. The chain's CDR3 is CASSPNRVLGGGYTF. The CDR3 DNA is TGTGCCAGCAGCCCCAACAGGGTTTTAGGGGGTGGCTACACCTTC.

The chain couples TRBV10-3 to TRBJ2-7, with 9 bases matching TRBD2. The germline V gene has CDR1 ENHRY and CDR2 SYGVKD. V lost 6 bases, J lost 1 base, and 7 bases stayed unmatched. There are 15 residues in the CDR3. The CDR3 nucleotides read TGTGCCATCAGCGATCTAGCGGGATATTCCTACGAGCAGTACTTC. This encodes CAISDLAGYSYEQYF.

V usage is TRBV7-2 and J usage is TRBJ1-4; TRBD1 agrees at 9 bases. Germline V lookup: CDR1 SGHTA, CDR2 FQGNSA. The trim removed 4 bases at V and 5 bases at J, leaving 14 bases unmatched. The CDR3 has 18 residues. In DNA form, the CDR3 reads TGTGCCAGCAGCTCCTCTGCCAACCCGGGACAGGGAAATGAAAAACTGTTTTTT. It codes for CASSSSANPGQGNEKLFF.

The chain recombines TRBV6-1 with TRBJ2-4; the D gene is possibly TRBD1 (6 bases). The CDR3 is 13 residues long. Deletions cut 2 bases from V and 9 bases from J, with 11 bases between. Germline V gene sequence: CDR1 MNHNS, CDR2 SASEGT. In DNA, the CDR3 is TGTGCCAGCAGTGAAACAGGGTTAGTCATTCAGTACTTC. It specifies CASSETGLVIQYF.

V and J are TRBV28 and TRBJ1-3; no definite D call. CDR3 length: 15 amino acids. In germline, CDR1 is MDHEN, CDR2 SYDVKM. V was pared by 5 bases and J by 0 bases, with 11 bases between. CDR3 residues: CASSPFRYSGNTIYF. In DNA form, the CDR3 reads TGTGCCAGCAGTCCGTTTCGCTACTCTGGAAACACCATATATTTT. The variable domain in full, completed from reference TRBV28 and TRBJ1-3, reads DVKVTQSSRYLVKRTGEKVFLECVQDMDHENMFWYRQDPGLGLRLIYFSYDVKMKEKGDIPEGYSVSREKKERFSLILESASTNQTSMYLCASSPFRYSGNTIYFGEGSWLTVV.

The chain employs TRBV4-2 and TRBJ2-2; TRBD2 agrees at 7 bases. CDR3 size: 17 residues. From germline, CDR1 is LGHNA and CDR2 YNFKEQ. The ends lost 3 bases at V and 5 bases at J; junction bases unmatched: 12. The CDR3 region has the DNA TGTGCCAGCAGCCAGGGTCTCGGGGGGAGGGGAACCGGGGAGCTGTTTTTT. Translation: CASSQGLGGRGTGELFF.

This clone was seen more than once but under ten times. This chain connects TRBV5-6 to TRBJ2-5; no clear D gene. Germline values: CDR1 SGHDT, CDR2 YYEEEE. The CDR3 has 15 amino acids. The ends were cut back, 0 bases at V and 4 bases at J, with 13 bases in the middle. CDR3 amino acids: CASSLVTVSGETQYF. In DNA, the CDR3 is TGTGCCAGCAGCTTGGTTACTGTCTCGGGAGAGACCCAGTACTTC.

The chain carries TRBV12-5 and TRBJ1-2; TRBD1 might be the D (6 bases). Germline-derived CDR1 and CDR2 are LGHNT and FRNRAP. The length of the CDR3 is 17 residues. V lost 2 bases to trimming and J lost 3 bases, with 19 bases between them. CDR3 loop: CASGLSAGVSTYYGYTF. In DNA form, the CDR3 reads TGTGCTAGTGGTTTGTCCGCAGGGGTCAGTACGTACTATGGCTACACCTTC.

The V gene is TRBV19, the J gene TRBJ2-3; D is perhaps TRBD1 (7 bases). V gave up 5 bases and J gave up 2 bases, with 14 bases separating them. This CDR3 spans 15 amino acids. Per the germline V gene, CDR1 is LNHDA and CDR2 is SQIVND (reference sequence). CDR3 loop: CASSVRGTVTDTQYF. The CDR3 DNA follows: TGTGCCAGTAGTGTACGCGGGACAGTCACAGATACGCAGTATTTT. The complete variable domain, with remaining parts taken from reference TRBV19 and TRBJ2-3, reads DGGITQSPKYLFRKEGQNVTLSCEQNLNHDAMYWYRQDPGQGLRLIYYSQIVNDFQKGDIAEGYSVSREKKESFPLTVTSAQKNPTAFYLCASSVRGTVTDTQYFGPGTRLTVL.

The chain is built from TRBV29-1 and TRBJ2-3; 9 nucleotides match TRBD1. The J segment lost 4 bases and the V segment lost 7 bases, leaving 6 bases of the junction unmatched. Germline CDR1 SQVTM, CDR2 ANQGSEA. The CDR3 has 13 amino acids. CDR3 protein: CSAGQGGADTQYF. The DNA for the CDR3 is TGCAGCGCGGGACAGGGCGGGGCAGATACGCAGTATTTT.

The chain has TRBV6-1 and TRBJ2-1, with D maybe TRBD1 (6 bases). Trimming removed 2 bases at V and 5 bases at J, with 16 bases between. This CDR3 is 16 amino acids long. CDR1 and CDR2 (germline): MNHNS, SASEGT. The CDR3 region has the DNA TGTGCCAGCAGTGAAAAGATCAGGGGCCCTGACAATGAGCAGTTCTTC. Its translation is CASSEKIRGPDNEQFF.

This chain links TRBV2 with TRBJ2-1, with D perhaps TRBD1 (5 bases). CDR3 length: 13 amino acids. V lost 6 bases and J lost 3, with 9 bases in between. The germline V gene encodes CDR1 SNHLY and CDR2 FYNNEI. CDR3 residues: CASSTGDYNEQFF. The CDR3 DNA sequence: TGTGCCAGCAGCACAGGAGACTACAATGAGCAGTTCTTC. The full variable domain, its missing parts supplied by reference TRBV2 and TRBJ2-1, is EPEVTQTPSHQVTQMGQEVILRCVPISNHLYFYWYRQILGQKVEFLVSFYNNEISEKSEIFDDQFSVERPDGSNFTLKIRSTKLEDSAMYFCASSTGDYNEQFFGPGTRLTVL.

The chain uses TRBV7-9 and TRBJ2-1; tentatively, D is TRBD1 (5 bases). Trimming cost V 7 bases and J 8 bases, with 18 bases left between them. CDR3 length: 14 amino acids. CDR1 is SEHNR, CDR2 FQNEAQ, per germline (reference sequence). DNA for the CDR3: TGTGCCAGCATCAGGGTCAAAAATCCTCATGAGCAGTTCTTC. Translation gives CASIRVKNPHEQFF.

This clone was observed once. V and J are TRBV18 and TRBJ2-5; D call uncertain. The V gene's germline CDR1 is KGHSH and CDR2 LQKENI. The CDR3 sequence is 14 residues long. Trimming removed 0 bases from V and 5 bases from J, with 10 bases in between. CDR3 protein: CASSPPSGTETQYF. The CDR3 coding sequence is TGTGCCAGCTCACCACCGTCGGGTACGGAGACCCAGTACTTC. The full variable domain, its missing parts supplied by reference TRBV18 and TRBJ2-5, is NAGVMQNPRHLVRRRGQEARLRCSPMKGHSHVYWYRQLPEEGLKFMVYLQKENIIDESGMPKERFSAEFPKEGPSILRIQQVVRGDSAAYFCASSPPSGTETQYFGPGTRLLVL.

V is TRBV5-4 and J is TRBJ2-2, with 7 bases lining up with TRBD2. Germline lookup yields CDR1 SGHNT and CDR2 YYREEE (reference sequence). The CDR3 length is 16 residues. The J segment lost 3 bases and the V segment lost 2 bases, leaving 7 bases of the junction unmatched. Written as DNA, the CDR3 is TGTGCCAGCAGCTTCAAGCGGGAAAAAGACACCGGGGAGCTGTTTTTT. It translates to CASSFKREKDTGELFF.